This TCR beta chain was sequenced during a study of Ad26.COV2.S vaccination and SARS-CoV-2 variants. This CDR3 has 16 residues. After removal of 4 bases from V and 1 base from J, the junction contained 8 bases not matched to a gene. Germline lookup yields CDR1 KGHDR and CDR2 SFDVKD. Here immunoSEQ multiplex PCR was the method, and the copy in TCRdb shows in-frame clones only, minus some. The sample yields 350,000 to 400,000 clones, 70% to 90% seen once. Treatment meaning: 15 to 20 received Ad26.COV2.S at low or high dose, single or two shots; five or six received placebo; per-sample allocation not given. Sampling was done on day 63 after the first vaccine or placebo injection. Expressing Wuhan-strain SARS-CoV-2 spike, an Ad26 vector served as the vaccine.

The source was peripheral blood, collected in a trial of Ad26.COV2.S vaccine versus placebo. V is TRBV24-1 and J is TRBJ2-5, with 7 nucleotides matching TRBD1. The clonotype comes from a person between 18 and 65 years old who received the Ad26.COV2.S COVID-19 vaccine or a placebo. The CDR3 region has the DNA TGTGCCACCAGTGAAAACAGGGGAGAGGGCCAAGAGACCCAGTACTTC. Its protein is CATSENRGEGQETQYF.